Each of the 26 T cell receptor beta chains below was sequenced from the same sample in a study of T cell responses to AZD1222 COVID-19 vaccine. Assay: immunoSEQ multiplex PCR; the TCRdb copy retains only in-frame clones and omits some. The table lists over 100,000 clones, almost 95% of them singletons. Sequenced material: peripheral blood, taken on day 0 of AZD1222 vaccination. The source is an adult in good health.

This chain links TRBV6-5 with TRBJ1-1; D not certain. CDR1 and CDR2 from the germline V gene are MNHEY and SVGAGI. This CDR3 contains 15 residues. Trimming took 0 bases from V and 4 from J, leaving 12 bases between them. The chain's CDR3 is CASSYSGNLGTEAFF. CDR3 nucleotides: TGTGCCAGCAGTTACTCGGGCAATCTGGGCACTGAAGCTTTCTTT.

This clone has just one count. The genes are TRBV4-3 and TRBJ2-3; unclear D gene. The CDR3 spans 16 residues. V lost 4 bases and J 0 bases, leaving 14 bases between the germline ends. Germline loops: CDR1 LGHNA, CDR2 YSLEER. The CDR3 sequence: CASSLQMVLSTDTQYF. CDR3 sequence (DNA): TGCGCCAGCAGCCTCCAGATGGTCCTTAGCACAGATACGCAGTATTTT.

The chain couples TRBV27 to TRBJ1-2; D call uncertain. Trimming took 4 bases from V and 4 from J, leaving 13 bases between them. Germline lookup yields CDR1 MNHEY and CDR2 SMNVEV (reference sequence). The CDR3 extends over 14 amino acids. This CDR3 is CASSSIFTLYGYTF. In nucleotides, the CDR3 is TGTGCCAGCAGTTCCATATTTACCCTCTATGGCTACACCTTC.

The chain carries TRBV6-4 and TRBJ2-7; perhaps TRBD2 as D (5 bases). Between the trimmed V and J ends, which lost 10 bases and 7 bases, there was a span of 14 bases. CDR1 and CDR2 (germline): MRHNA, SNTAGT. The CDR3 consists of 11 residues. The CDR3 sequence: CAIGYRGEQYV. In nucleotides, the CDR3 is TGTGCCATTGGGTACCGGGGAGAGCAGTACGTC.

The V call is TRBV29-1, the J call TRBJ1-1; D is undetermined. The V end lost 6 bases, the J end lost 2 bases, and 16 bases lay between the germline ends. Germline-derived CDR1 and CDR2 are SQVTM and ANQGSEA. This CDR3 contains 14 residues. The CDR3 here is CSVNRGNGNTEAFF. The CDR3 coding sequence is TGCAGCGTCAACCGAGGGAACGGAAACACTGAAGCTTTCTTT.

CDR3 nucleotides: TGTGCCAGCAGCCAATTTAGGGGGGTTCCCTATAATTCACCCCTCCACTTT. Translated: CASSQFRGVPYNSPLHF. This sequence joins TRBV11-2 and TRBJ1-6, with D perhaps TRBD1 (6 bases). The ends were cut back, 5 bases at V and 2 bases at J, with 16 bases in the middle. Germline V gene lookup returns CDR1 SGHAT and CDR2 FQNNGV. This CDR3 comprises 17 residues.

This clone was recorded a few times. J is TRBJ1-2 and V is TRBV12-5; no clear D. Germline CDR1 reads LGHNT; CDR2 reads FRNRAP. The length of the CDR3 is 12 residues. The V and J ends lost 0 bases and 8 bases respectively, with 7 bases between them. The CDR3 nucleotides read TGTGCTAGTGGTTTGGTAAAGGTGGGCTACACCTTC. Its translation: CASGLVKVGYTF.

V gene TRBV30 combines with J gene TRBJ1-2; D is perhaps TRBD1 (5 bases). The CDR3 has 14 amino acids. Germline V gene lookup returns CDR1 GTSNPN and CDR2 SVGIG (reference sequence). V was cut by 3 bases and J by 4 bases, with 15 bases left in between. This CDR3 reads CAWRLWGASYGYTF. The CDR3 nucleotides are TGTGCCTGGAGGTTATGGGGCGCGAGCTATGGCTACACCTTC.

The chain uses TRBV4-1 and TRBJ1-2; D is unresolved. The CDR3 contains 14 residues. Germline values: CDR1 MGHRA, CDR2 YSYEKL. V lost 4 bases to trimming and J lost 6 bases, with 15 bases between them. The DNA for the CDR3 is TGCGCCAGCAGCCGACTAGGACCGTCCGATGGCTACACCTTC. Protein product: CASSRLGPSDGYTF.

The chain uses TRBV6-4 and TRBJ1-5, with D possibly TRBD1 on 5 matching bases. V lost 2 bases and J 4 bases, leaving 12 bases between the germline ends. Germline loops: CDR1 MRHNA, CDR2 SNTAGT. CDR3 length: 15 amino acids. The CDR3 region has the DNA TGTGCCAGCAGTGACCCCGGGGCCCGTAATCAGCCCCAGCATTTT. Protein: CASSDPGARNQPQHF.

This chain uses TRBV5-1 with TRBJ2-3, with 11 bases lining up with TRBD2. CDR1 SGHRS and CDR2 YFSETQ come from the germline V gene. The V and J ends lost 3 bases and 1 base, in that order; junction bases with no gene match: 7. The CDR3 spans 17 residues. The CDR3 DNA sequence: TGCGCCAGCAGCTCCGGACTAGCGGGTGCTGGCACAGATACGCAGTATTTT. This encodes CASSSGLAGAGTDTQYF. The full variable domain, in which reference TRBV5-1 and TRBJ2-3 provide the parts outside the CDR3, is KAGVTQTPRYLIKTRGQQVTLSCSPISGHRSVSWYQQTPGQGLQFLFEYFSETQRNKGNFPGRFSGRQFSNSRSEMNVSTLELGDSALYLCASSSGLAGAGTDTQYFGPGTRLTVL.

The genes are TRBV14 and TRBJ2-1; no reliable D call. Germline values: CDR1 SGHDN, CDR2 FVKESK. V was shortened by 2 bases and J by 10 bases, with 12 bases between the two germline ends. This CDR3 has 13 residues. The CDR3 nucleotides are TGTGCCAGCAGCCAACCCCTAGGAGCGGAGCAGTTCTTC. Amino acid sequence: CASSQPLGAEQFF.

This sequence joins TRBV15 and TRBJ1-1; no reliable D call. This CDR3 is built from 15 residues. The germline V and J ends were trimmed by 3 bases and 0 bases, with 11 bases remaining between them. Germline loops: CDR1 LNHNV, CDR2 YYDKDF (reference sequence). For the CDR3, the DNA is TGTGCCACCAGCAGCGGGAAAGCAATGAACACTGAAGCTTTCTTT. Its translation: CATSSGKAMNTEAFF.

J is TRBJ2-2 and V is TRBV24-1; D is undetermined. Trimming took 7 bases from V and 2 from J, leaving 7 bases between them. The length of the CDR3 is 13 residues. Looked up from germline, CDR1 is KGHDR and CDR2 is SFDVKD. CDR3 in amino acids: CATRRSNTGELFF. The CDR3 DNA is TGTGCCACCAGGCGCAGCAACACCGGGGAGCTGTTTTTT.

This clone occurred a few times. This chain links TRBV5-4 with TRBJ2-3; D may match TRBD1 or TRBD2 (5 bases each). Trimming removed 1 base at V and 3 bases at J, with 12 bases between. Per germline, CDR1 SGHNT and CDR2 YYREEE (reference sequence). The CDR3 consists of 15 residues. CDR3 loop: CASSLWGSRTDTQYF. As DNA, the CDR3 is TGTGCCAGCAGCTTGTGGGGGAGCCGTACAGATACGCAGTATTTT.

This sequence joins TRBV7-2 and TRBJ1-4; 7 nucleotides match TRBD1. The CDR3 spans 15 residues. V lost 2 bases and J lost 8; bases outside the gene matches: 8. The germline V gene has CDR1 SGHTA and CDR2 FQGNSA. CDR3 protein: CASSLYRQGGEKLFF. CDR3 sequence (DNA): TGTGCCAGCAGCTTATATCGACAGGGAGGGGAAAAACTGTTTTTT.

This clone was counted once. The chain is built from TRBV15 and TRBJ2-7; TRBD1 matches at 7 bases. Germline assignment: CDR1 LNHNV and CDR2 YYDKDF (reference sequence). The CDR3 runs 14 residues. V gave up 7 bases and J gave up 9 bases; unmatched junction bases: 15. This CDR3 is CATNSGGGRIVQYF. Written as DNA, the CDR3 is TGTGCCACCAACTCAGGGGGTGGGCGTATAGTGCAGTACTTC.

The V gene is TRBV19, the J gene TRBJ1-5; no clear D. The germline V and J ends were trimmed by 7 bases and 1 base, with 14 bases remaining between them. The CDR3 contains 15 residues. Germline CDR1 and CDR2: LNHDA and SQIVND (reference sequence). CDR3 bases: TGTGCCAGTACGTGGAACTCCCGGAGCAATCAGCCCCAGCATTTT. Encoded protein: CASTWNSRSNQPQHF.

V is TRBV19 and J is TRBJ2-2; D perhaps matches TRBD1 (5 bases). The germline gives CDR1 LNHDA, CDR2 SQIVND (reference sequence). Deletions cut 7 bases from V and 5 bases from J, with 11 bases between. The CDR3 length is 13 residues. CDR3 region: CASKGPGTGELFF. The CDR3 coding sequence is TGTGCCAGTAAGGGGCCAGGGACCGGGGAGCTGTTTTTT.

The J gene is TRBJ1-2, the V gene TRBV20-1; D possibly corresponds to TRBD1 (5 bases). The CDR3 consists of 11 residues. With 3 bases removed from V and 13 bases from J, the gap between germline ends came to 15 bases. CDR1 DFQATT and CDR2 SNEGSKA come from the germline V gene (reference sequence). For the CDR3, the DNA is TGCAGTGCTAGGTTTGTGGGGCCAGTCACCTTC. This codes for CSARFVGPVTF.

This chain connects TRBV9 to TRBJ2-3, with D possibly being TRBD1 or TRBD2 (5 bases each). The CDR3 extends over 13 amino acids. V dropped 0 bases and J dropped 6 bases, with 8 bases sitting between them. Germline CDR1 and CDR2: SGDLS and YYNGEE. The CDR3 nucleotides read TGTGCCAGCAGCGTAGCCTGGGGGGATACGCAGTATTTT. This sequence encodes CASSVAWGDTQYF.

A few counts support this clone. This chain connects TRBV7-9 to TRBJ1-2, with D hard to call. V was pared by 3 bases and J by 3 bases, with 8 bases between. Germline V gene data show CDR1 as SEHNR and CDR2 as FQNEAQ (reference sequence). The CDR3 is 13 amino acids. CDR3: CASSFARYYGYTF. CDR3 in DNA: TGTGCCAGCAGCTTCGCCAGGTACTATGGCTACACCTTC.

This chain joins TRBV11-1 and TRBJ2-5; 10 bases are shared with TRBD2. Germline V gene data show CDR1 as SGHAT and CDR2 as FQDESV (reference sequence). V was clipped by 5 bases and J by 5 bases; unmatched bases: 11. The CDR3 spans 16 residues. Here the CDR3 DNA reads TGTGCCAGCAGCCGGTTAGAGCGGGAGGGCCTGGAGACCCAGTACTTC. Amino acids: CASSRLEREGLETQYF.

CDR3 region: CASSSPLSNEQFF. CDR3 DNA sequence: TGTGCCAGCAGCTCCCCCTTGAGTAATGAGCAGTTCTTC. This rearrangement joins TRBV3-1 (or the pseudogene TRBV3-2) to TRBJ2-1, with D uncertain. The CDR3 sequence is 13 residues long. Trimming took off 5 bases at V and 7 bases at J, with 12 bases between the two ends. Germline CDR1 is LGHDT and CDR2 is YNNKEL (reference sequence).

The V call is TRBV4-2, the J call TRBJ2-5; D may correspond to TRBD1 or TRBD2 (5 bases each). The CDR3 totals 14 residues. The germline V gene has CDR1 LGHNA and CDR2 YNFKEQ. With 1 base removed from V and 4 bases from J, the gap between germline ends came to 10 bases. The CDR3 here is CASSQVGVGETQYF. Here the CDR3 DNA reads TGTGCCAGCAGCCAAGTGGGGGTAGGAGAGACCCAGTACTTC.

The rearrangement links TRBV3-1 (or the pseudogene TRBV3-2) to TRBJ1-2; 11 bases map to TRBD1. The CDR3 consists of 15 residues. J lost 0 bases, V lost 4 bases, and 1 base had no gene match. Germline-derived CDR1 and CDR2 are LGHDT and YNNKEL (reference sequence). The chain's CDR3 is CASSRGQGANYGYTF. The DNA of the CDR3 is TGTGCCAGCAGCCGGGGACAGGGGGCTAACTATGGCTACACCTTC.